These T cell receptor beta chains were read from a single sample in a study of cytomegalovirus exposure and HLA in healthy donors. Assay used: immunoSEQ multiplex PCR; TCRdb lists only in-frame clones, some missing. The sample includes fewer than 250,000 clones, over 60% of them seen just once. Input material: PBMCs. These receptors were taken from a middle-aged woman in good health and CMV-seronegative. CDR3s leave out the opening cysteine and the closing phenylalanine or tryptophan.

TRBV6-1,TRBJ1-1,ASRPWDRGDTEAF
TRBV4-3,TRBJ2-7,ASSLGTRNEQY
TRBV10-2,TRBJ2-1,ASSEPTSGNYNEQF
TRBV19,TRBJ2-1,ASSIFERLAGGNEQF
TRBV30,TRBJ2-1,AWSVPSGHNEQF
TRBV7-9,TRBJ2-1,ASSPRLAGFHNEQF
TRBV5-1,TRBJ2-7,ASSGLLTGDPFDEQY
TRBV7-3,TRBJ1-2,ASSPTPGQYGYT
TRBV7-9,TRBJ2-2,ASSLVIAGPGELF
TRBV5-8,TRBJ2-2,ASSLDRGNTGELF
TRBV2,TRBJ1-5,ASGRDTGQPQH
TRBV27,TRBJ1-2,ASSFRDRGRGYT
TRBV7-9,TRBJ2-3,ASRLLGTDTQY
TRBV6-6,TRBJ1-2,ASSYADRDPRGYT
TRBV9,TRBJ1-1,ASSASNGNEAF
TRBV9,TRBJ1-2,ASSSHGTAVDGYT
TRBV29-1,TRBJ2-3,SAITSGSTDTQY
TRBV5-1,TRBJ1-1,ASTLRDRGNTEAF
TRBV4-3,TRBJ2-5,ASSQTYRGNQETQY
TRBV11-2,TRBJ2-1,ASSLGWGTGYYNEQF
TRBV6-6,TRBJ1-1,ASSYSRANTEAF
TRBV30,TRBJ1-1,AWSEQGDTEAF
TRBV11-2,TRBJ2-2,ASSFAGTDTGELF
TRBV19,TRBJ2-5,ASSNRGAGGQETQY
TRBV19,TRBJ1-3,ASSATGDEGNTIY
TRBV7-8,TRBJ2-1,ASSLEGYEQF
TRBV5-4,TRBJ1-1,ASSLQGTTVRTEAF
TRBV7-3,TRBJ2-2,ASSSYRGSTGELF
TRBV7-2,TRBJ2-2,ASSLMGQGYGELF
TRBV4-3,TRBJ1-2,ASSQDSVNYGYT
TRBV7-8,TRBJ1-2,ASSLSAGNGYT
TRBV19,TRBJ1-1,ASTGQGVVNTEAF
TRBV5-4,TRBJ1-2,ASSSETGRGYGYT
TRBV29-1,TRBJ1-1,GTARGGKAF
TRBV5-1,TRBJ2-5,ASSLEAARRETQY
TRBV10-3,TRBJ2-5,AISDQAGGQETQY
TRBV4-1,TRBJ2-7,ASSPRTSGSYEQY
TRBV28,TRBJ1-2,ASSFGGGYT
TRBV18,TRBJ1-3,ASSPPHSSGNTIY